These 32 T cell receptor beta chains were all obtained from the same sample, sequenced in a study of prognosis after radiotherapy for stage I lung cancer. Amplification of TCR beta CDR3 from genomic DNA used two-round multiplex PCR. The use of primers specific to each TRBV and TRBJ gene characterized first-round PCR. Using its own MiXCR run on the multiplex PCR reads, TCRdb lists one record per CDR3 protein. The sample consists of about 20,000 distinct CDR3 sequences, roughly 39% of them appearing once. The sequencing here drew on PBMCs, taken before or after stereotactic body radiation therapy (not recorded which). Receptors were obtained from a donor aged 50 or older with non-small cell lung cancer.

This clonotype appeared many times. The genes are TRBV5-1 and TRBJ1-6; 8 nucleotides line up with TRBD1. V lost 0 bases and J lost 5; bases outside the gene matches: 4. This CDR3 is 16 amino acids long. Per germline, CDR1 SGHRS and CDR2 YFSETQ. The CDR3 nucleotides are TGCGCCAGCAGCTTGGGTCCGGGACAGGATAATTCACCCCTCCACTTT. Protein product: CASSLGPGQDNSPLHF.

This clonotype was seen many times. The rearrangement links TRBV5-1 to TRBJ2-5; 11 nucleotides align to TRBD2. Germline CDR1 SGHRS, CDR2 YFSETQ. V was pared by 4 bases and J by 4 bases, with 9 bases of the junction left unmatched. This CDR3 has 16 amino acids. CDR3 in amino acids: CASSRDPTSGIETQYF. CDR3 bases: TGCGCCAGCAGCAGAGACCCGACTAGCGGGATAGAGACCCAGTACTTC. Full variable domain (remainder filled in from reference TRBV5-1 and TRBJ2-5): KAGVTQTPRYLIKTRGQQVTLSCSPISGHRSVSWYQQTPGQGLQFLFEYFSETQRNKGNFPGRFSGRQFSNSRSEMNVSTLELGDSALYLCASSRDPTSGIETQYFGPGTRLLVL.

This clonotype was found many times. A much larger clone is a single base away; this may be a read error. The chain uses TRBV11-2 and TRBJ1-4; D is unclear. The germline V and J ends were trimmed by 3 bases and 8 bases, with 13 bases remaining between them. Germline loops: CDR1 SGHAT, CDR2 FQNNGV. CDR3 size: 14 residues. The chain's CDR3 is CASSFTHYREKLFF. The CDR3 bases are TGTGCCAGCAGCTTCACACACTATCGAGAAAAACTGTTTTTT.

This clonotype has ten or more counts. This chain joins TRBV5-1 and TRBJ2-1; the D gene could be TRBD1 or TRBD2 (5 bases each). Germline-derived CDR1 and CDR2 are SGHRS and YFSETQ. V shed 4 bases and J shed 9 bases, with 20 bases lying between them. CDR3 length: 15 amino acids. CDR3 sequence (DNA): TGCGCCAGCAGCGCCAACCTGGGGACCATAACTGAGCAGTTCTTC. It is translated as CASSANLGTITEQFF.

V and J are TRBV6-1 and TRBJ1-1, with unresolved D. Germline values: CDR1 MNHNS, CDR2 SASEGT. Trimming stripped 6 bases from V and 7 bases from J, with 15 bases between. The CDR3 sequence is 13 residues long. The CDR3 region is CASRTSRWVEAFF. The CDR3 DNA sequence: TGTGCCAGCAGGACAAGTCGGTGGGTTGAAGCTTTCTTT.

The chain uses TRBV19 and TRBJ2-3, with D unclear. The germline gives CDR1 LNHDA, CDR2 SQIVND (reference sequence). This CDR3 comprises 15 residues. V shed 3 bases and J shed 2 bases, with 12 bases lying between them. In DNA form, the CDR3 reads TGTGCCAGTAGTATGAGCCTCAGACCCACAGATACGCAGTATTTT. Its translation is CASSMSLRPTDTQYF.

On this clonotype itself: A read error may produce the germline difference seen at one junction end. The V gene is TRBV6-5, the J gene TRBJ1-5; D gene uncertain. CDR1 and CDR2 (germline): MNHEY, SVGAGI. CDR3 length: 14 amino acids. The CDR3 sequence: CASSYVGSGQPKHF. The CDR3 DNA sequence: TGTGCCAGCAGTTACGTGGGTAGCGGTCAGCCCAAGCATTTT.

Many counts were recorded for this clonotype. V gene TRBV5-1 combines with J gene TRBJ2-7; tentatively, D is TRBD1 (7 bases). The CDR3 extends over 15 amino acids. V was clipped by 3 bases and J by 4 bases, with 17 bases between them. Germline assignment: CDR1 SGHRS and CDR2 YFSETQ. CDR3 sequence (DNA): TGCGCCAGCAGCTCTGGGGCAGGGGGGTTTTACGAGCAGTACTTC. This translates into CASSSGAGGFYEQYF.

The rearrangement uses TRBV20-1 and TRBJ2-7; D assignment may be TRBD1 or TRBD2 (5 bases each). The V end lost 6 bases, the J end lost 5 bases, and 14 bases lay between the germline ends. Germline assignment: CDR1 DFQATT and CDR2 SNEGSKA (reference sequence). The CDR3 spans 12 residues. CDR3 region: CSATGTPDEQYF. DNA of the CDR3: TGCAGTGCAACCGGGACCCCGGACGAGCAGTACTTC.

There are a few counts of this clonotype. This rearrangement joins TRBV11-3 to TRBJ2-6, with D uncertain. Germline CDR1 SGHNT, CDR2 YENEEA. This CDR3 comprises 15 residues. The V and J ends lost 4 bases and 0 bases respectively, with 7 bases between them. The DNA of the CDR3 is TGTGCCAGCAGCTGGAGAAACTCTGGGGCCAACGTCCTGACTTTC. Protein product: CASSWRNSGANVLTF.

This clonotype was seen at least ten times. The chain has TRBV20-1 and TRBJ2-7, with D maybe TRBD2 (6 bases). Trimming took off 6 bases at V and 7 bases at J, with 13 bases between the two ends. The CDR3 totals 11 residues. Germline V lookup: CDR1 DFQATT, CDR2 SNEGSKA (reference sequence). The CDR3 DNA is TGCAGTGCAGGAGGGGCGGGAGAGCAGTACTTC. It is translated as CSAGGAGEQYF.

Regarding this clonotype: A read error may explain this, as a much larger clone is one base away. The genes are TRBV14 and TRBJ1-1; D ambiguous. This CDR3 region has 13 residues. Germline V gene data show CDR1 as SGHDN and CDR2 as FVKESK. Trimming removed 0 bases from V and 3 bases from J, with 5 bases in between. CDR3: CASSQDLDTEAFF. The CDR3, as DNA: TGTGCCAGCAGCCAAGATCTGGACACTGAAGCTTTCTTT.

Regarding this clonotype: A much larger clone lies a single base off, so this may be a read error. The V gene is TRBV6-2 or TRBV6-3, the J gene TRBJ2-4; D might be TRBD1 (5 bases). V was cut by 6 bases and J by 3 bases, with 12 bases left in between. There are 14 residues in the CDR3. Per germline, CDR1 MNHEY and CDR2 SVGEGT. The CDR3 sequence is CASSPEQGKNIQYF. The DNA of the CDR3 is TGTGCCAGCAGCCCCGAGCAGGGCAAAAACATTCAGTACTTC.

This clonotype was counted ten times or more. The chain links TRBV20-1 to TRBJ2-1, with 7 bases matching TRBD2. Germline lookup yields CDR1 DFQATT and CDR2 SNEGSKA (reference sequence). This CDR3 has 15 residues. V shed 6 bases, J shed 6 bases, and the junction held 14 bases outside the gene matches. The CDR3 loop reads CSARPPSGVGNEQFF. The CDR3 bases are TGCAGTGCCAGACCCCCTAGCGGCGTAGGCAATGAGCAGTTCTTC.

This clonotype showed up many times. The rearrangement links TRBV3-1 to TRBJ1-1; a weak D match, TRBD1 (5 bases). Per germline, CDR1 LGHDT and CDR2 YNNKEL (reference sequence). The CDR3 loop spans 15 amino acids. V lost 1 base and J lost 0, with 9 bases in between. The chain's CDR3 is CASSQAGPLNTEAFF. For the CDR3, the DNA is TGTGCCAGCAGCCAAGCGGGACCTCTGAACACTGAAGCTTTCTTT. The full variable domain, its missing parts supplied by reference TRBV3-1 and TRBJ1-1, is DTAVSQTPKYLVTQMGNDKSIKCEQNLGHDTMYWYKQDSKKFLKIMFSYNNKELIINETVPNRFSPKSPDKAHLNLHINSLELGDSAVYFCASSQAGPLNTEAFFGQGTRLTVV.

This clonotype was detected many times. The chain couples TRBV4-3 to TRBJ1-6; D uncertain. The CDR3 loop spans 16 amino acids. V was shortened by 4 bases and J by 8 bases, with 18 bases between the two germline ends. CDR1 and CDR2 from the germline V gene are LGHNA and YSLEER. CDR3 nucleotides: TGCGCCAGCAGCCTCGAACTCCGGGATCTCGATTCACCCCTCCACTTT. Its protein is CASSLELRDLDSPLHF.

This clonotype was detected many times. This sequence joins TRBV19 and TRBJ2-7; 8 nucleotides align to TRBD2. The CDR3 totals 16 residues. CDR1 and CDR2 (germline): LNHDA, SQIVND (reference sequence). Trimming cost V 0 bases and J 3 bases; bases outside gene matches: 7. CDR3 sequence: CASSIDPGTRSYEQYF. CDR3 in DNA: TGTGCCAGTAGTATAGACCCCGGGACTAGGAGCTACGAGCAGTACTTC.

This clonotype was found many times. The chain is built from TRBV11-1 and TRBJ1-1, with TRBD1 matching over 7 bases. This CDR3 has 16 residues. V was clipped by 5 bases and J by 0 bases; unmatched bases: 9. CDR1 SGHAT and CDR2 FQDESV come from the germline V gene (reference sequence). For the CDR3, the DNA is TGTGCCAGCAGCCTCGGACAGGCCAACTTGAACACTGAAGCTTTCTTT. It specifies CASSLGQANLNTEAFF.

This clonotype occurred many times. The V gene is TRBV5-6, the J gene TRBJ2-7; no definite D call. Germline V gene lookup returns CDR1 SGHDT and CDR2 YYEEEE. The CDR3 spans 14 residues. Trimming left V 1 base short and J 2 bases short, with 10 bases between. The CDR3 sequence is CASSLIYGTYEQYF. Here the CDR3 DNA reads TGTGCCAGCAGCTTGATCTACGGAACCTACGAGCAGTACTTC.

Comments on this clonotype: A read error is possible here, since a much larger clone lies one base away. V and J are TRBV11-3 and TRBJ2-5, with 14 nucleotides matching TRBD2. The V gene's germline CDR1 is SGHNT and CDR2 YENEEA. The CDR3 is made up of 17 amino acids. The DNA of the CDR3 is TGTGCCAGCAGCTCCGGGACTAGCGGGAGTTATCAAGAGACCAAGTACTTC. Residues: CASSSGTSGSYQETKYF.

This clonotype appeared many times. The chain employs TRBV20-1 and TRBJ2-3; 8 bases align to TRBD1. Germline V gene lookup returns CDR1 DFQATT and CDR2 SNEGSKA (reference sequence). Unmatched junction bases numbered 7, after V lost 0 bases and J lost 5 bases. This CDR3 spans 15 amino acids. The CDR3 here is CSARDPTGAEDTQYF. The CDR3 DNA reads TGCAGTGCTAGAGACCCGACAGGGGCAGAAGATACGCAGTATTTT.

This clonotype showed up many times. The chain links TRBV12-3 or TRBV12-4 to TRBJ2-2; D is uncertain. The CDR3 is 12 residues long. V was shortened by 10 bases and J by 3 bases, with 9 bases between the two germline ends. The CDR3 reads CATWHYTGELFF. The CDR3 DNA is TGTGCCACCTGGCACTACACCGGGGAGCTGTTTTTT.

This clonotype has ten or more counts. In nucleotides, the CDR3 is TGTGCCAGCGGTCAGGGGGACTACAATGAGCAGTTCTTC. It encodes CASGQGDYNEQFF. The gene calls are TRBV28 and TRBJ2-1, with 7 bases lining up with TRBD1. The germline V gene encodes CDR1 MDHEN and CDR2 SYDVKM. J gave up 3 bases and V 8 bases, and 4 bases lay outside the gene matches. There are 13 residues in the CDR3.

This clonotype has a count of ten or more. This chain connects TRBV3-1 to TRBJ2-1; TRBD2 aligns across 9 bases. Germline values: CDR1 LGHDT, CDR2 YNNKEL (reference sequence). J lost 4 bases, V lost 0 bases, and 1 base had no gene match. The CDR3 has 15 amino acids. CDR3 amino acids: CASSQEAGGYNEQFF. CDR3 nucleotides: TGTGCCAGCAGCCAAGAAGCGGGAGGTTACAATGAGCAGTTCTTC.

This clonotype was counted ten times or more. CDR3 nucleotides: TGTGCCAGCTCACCGGGGAGGGGAGCAGAGGATACGCAGTATTTT. It specifies CASSPGRGAEDTQYF. The J gene is TRBJ2-3, the V gene TRBV18, with 7 bases aligning to TRBD2. In germline, CDR1 is KGHSH, CDR2 LQKENI. J gave up 6 bases and V 3 bases, and 9 bases lay outside the gene matches. The CDR3 extends over 15 amino acids.

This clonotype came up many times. The CDR3 DNA is TGTGCCACCAGCAGGGGGGACATGACTGGAAACACCATATATTTT. Translated, it gives CATSRGDMTGNTIYF. This chain links TRBV15 with TRBJ1-3, with D maybe TRBD1 (6 bases). CDR1 and CDR2 from the germline V gene are LNHNV and YYDKDF (reference sequence). The V gene lost 3 bases and the J gene lost 2 bases, with 11 bases spanning the gap. This CDR3 spans 15 amino acids.

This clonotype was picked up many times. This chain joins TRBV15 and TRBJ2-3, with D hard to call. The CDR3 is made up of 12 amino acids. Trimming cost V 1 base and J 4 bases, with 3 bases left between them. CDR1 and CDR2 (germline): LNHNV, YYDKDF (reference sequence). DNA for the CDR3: TGTGCCACCAGCAGAGGTCCAGATACGCAGTATTTT. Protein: CATSRGPDTQYF.

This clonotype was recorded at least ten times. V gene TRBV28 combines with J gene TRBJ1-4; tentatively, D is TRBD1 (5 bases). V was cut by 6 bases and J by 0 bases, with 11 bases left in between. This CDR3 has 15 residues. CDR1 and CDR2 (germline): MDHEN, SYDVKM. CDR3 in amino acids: CASSPDSATNEKLFF. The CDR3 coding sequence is TGTGCCAGCAGCCCTGACAGCGCAACTAATGAAAAACTGTTTTTT.

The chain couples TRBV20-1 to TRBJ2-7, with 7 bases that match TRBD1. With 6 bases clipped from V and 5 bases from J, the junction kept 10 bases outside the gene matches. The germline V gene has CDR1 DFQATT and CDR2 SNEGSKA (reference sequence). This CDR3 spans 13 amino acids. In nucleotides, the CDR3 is TGCAGTGCCCCCGACAGGGTCCCCGACGAGCAGTACTTC. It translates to CSAPDRVPDEQYF.

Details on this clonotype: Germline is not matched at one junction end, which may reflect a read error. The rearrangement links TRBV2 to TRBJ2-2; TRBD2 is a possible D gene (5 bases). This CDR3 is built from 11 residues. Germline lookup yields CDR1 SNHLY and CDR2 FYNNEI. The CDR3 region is CASSRYGELLF. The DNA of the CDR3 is TGTGCCAGCAGTAGGTACGGGGAGCTCCTTTTT.

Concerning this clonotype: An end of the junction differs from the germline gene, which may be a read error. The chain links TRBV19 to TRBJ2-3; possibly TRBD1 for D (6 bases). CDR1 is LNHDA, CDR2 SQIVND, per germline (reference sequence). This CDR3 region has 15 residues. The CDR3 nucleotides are TGTGCCAGTAGCTCCGGGACATGTCCCACAGATACTCAGTATTTT. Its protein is CASSSGTCPTDTQYF.

The CDR3 nucleotides are TGTGCCAGCAGACACACGGGGTATGGCTACACCTTC. Protein: CASRHTGYGYTF. The chain links TRBV3-1 to TRBJ1-2; no reliable D call. This CDR3 contains 12 residues. V shed 6 bases and J shed 5 bases, with 10 bases lying between them. The germline CDR1 and CDR2 sequences are LGHDT and YNNKEL (reference sequence).